A selection of T cell receptor beta chains follows, all from one sample in a study of shared clonotypes between healthy human individuals. The table came from immunoSEQ multiplex PCR; TCRdb's copy has only in-frame clones and leaves some out. The data show roughly 2.5 million clones, approximately 94% seen once. Sequences were obtained from naive CD4+ T cells sorted from blood. These receptors all stem from a young man in good health. CDR3s include the opening cysteine and the closing phenylalanine or tryptophan. D genes are given only for firm matches. Only some rows state a clone size, as once, few, many or a class for expanded clones.

size,V,D,J,CDR3,DNA
-,TRBV10-3,-,TRBJ2-3,CATSGADTQYF,TGTGCCACTTCAGGAGCAGATACGCAGTATTTT
-,TRBV10-3,-,TRBJ1-6,CAISESTARAGNSPLHF,TGTGCCATCAGTGAGTCGACTGCCCGGGCTGGTAATTCACCCCTCCACTTT
-,TRBV30,TRBD1,TRBJ2-7,CAWSYRTGTGNEQYF,TGTGCCTGGAGTTACCGGACCGGGACAGGGAACGAGCAGTACTTC
-,TRBV11-2,-,TRBJ1-2,CASSPDRNNYGYTF,TGTGCCAGCAGCCCCGACAGGAATAACTATGGCTACACCTTC
-,TRBV11-2,TRBD1,TRBJ2-5,CASSLGGTVQETQYF,TGTGCCAGCAGCTTAGGAGGGACAGTCCAAGAGACCCAGTACTTC
-,TRBV5-6,-,TRBJ1-3,CASSPYTRTGANTIYF,TGTGCCAGCAGCCCTTATACACGGACGGGAGCCAACACCATATATTTT
-,TRBV2,TRBD1,TRBJ1-1,CASRQGARTEAFF,TGTGCCAGCAGACAGGGGGCGAGGACTGAAGCTTTCTTT
-,TRBV19,-,TRBJ1-4,CASSEQGTKLFF,TGTGCCAGTAGTGAGCAGGGGACGAAACTGTTTTTT
-,TRBV19,-,TRBJ2-5,CASSIYRDQETQYF,TGTGCCAGTAGTATCTACAGGGACCAAGAGACCCAGTACTTC
-,TRBV6-5,TRBD1,TRBJ2-1,CASSYGTGPNNEQFF,TGTGCCAGCAGTTACGGGACAGGCCCCAACAATGAGCAGTTCTTC
-,TRBV7-3,TRBD1,TRBJ2-7,CASSPDRGSYEQYF,TGTGCCAGCAGCCCCGACAGGGGCTCCTACGAGCAGTACTTC
-,TRBV15,-,TRBJ2-3,CATSLERSGDTQYF,TGTGCCACCAGCTTAGAACGCTCCGGGGATACGCAGTATTTT
-,TRBV30,-,TRBJ2-5,CAWSWLTETQYF,TGTGCCTGGAGCTGGCTAACGGAGACCCAGTACTTC
-,TRBV2,TRBD2,TRBJ2-1,CASSGLAGGVRDQFF,TGTGCCAGCAGTGGGCTAGCGGGGGGGGTACGGGATCAGTTCTTC
-,TRBV7-9,-,TRBJ2-7,CASSHLTVAGTAYEQYF,TGTGCCAGCAGCCACTTAACCGTGGCAGGGACTGCCTACGAGCAGTACTTC
-,TRBV30,TRBD2,TRBJ2-1,CAWSGGLAQNNEQFF,TGTGCCTGGAGTGGGGGACTAGCGCAAAACAATGAGCAGTTCTTC
once,TRBV28,-,TRBJ2-7,CASSLSPAYEQYF,TGTGCCAGCAGTTTATCCCCAGCCTACGAGCAGTACTTC
-,TRBV2,-,TRBJ1-2,CASSEGYGYTF,TGTGCCAGCAGTGAAGGGTATGGCTACACCTTC
-,TRBV6-5,-,TRBJ1-6,CASKSPGFSPLHF,TGTGCCAGCAAAAGCCCAGGGTTTTCACCCCTCCACTTT
once,TRBV7-8,TRBD1,TRBJ1-3,CASSLPGGQGAFAGNTIYF,TGTGCCAGCAGCCTCCCCGGAGGGCAGGGGGCTTTTGCCGGAAACACCATATATTTT
-,TRBV28,-,TRBJ1-1,CASSFAGAPGTEAFF,TGTGCCAGCAGTTTCGCCGGGGCGCCCGGGACTGAAGCTTTCTTT
-,TRBV6-5,TRBD1,TRBJ1-2,CASRQGNRGYTF,TGTGCCAGCCGACAGGGGAATCGTGGCTACACCTTC
-,TRBV5-4,-,TRBJ2-7,CASSPYAGRTYEQYF,TGTGCCAGCAGCCCATACGCGGGGAGGACCTACGAGCAGTACTTC
-,TRBV10-3,TRBD2,TRBJ2-3,CAYSWGGKTTDTQYF,TGTGCCTACTCTTGGGGGGGGAAAACCACAGATACGCAGTATTTT
once,TRBV30,-,TRBJ1-2,CAWWTSNYGYTF,TGTGCCTGGTGGACATCTAACTATGGCTACACCTTC
-,TRBV18,TRBD1,TRBJ1-2,CASSPGQGVGGYTF,TGTGCCAGCTCACCGGGACAGGGGGTTGGAGGCTACACCTTC
-,TRBV9,-,TRBJ2-3,CASSVVFADTQYF,TGTGCCAGCAGCGTAGTATTCGCAGATACGCAGTATTTT
once,TRBV18,-,TRBJ1-2,CASSPSTQIPNYGYTF,TGTGCCAGCTCACCCAGTACCCAGATCCCTAACTATGGCTACACCTTC
-,TRBV6-6,TRBD2,TRBJ2-3,CASTASGRGDTQYF,TGTGCCAGCACGGCTAGCGGGAGAGGGGATACGCAGTATTTT
-,TRBV28,TRBD1,TRBJ1-5,CASSLTGVGNQPQHF,TGTGCCAGCAGTTTGACAGGGGTTGGCAATCAGCCCCAGCATTTT
-,TRBV5-1,-,TRBJ1-4,CASSPLSGINEKLFF,TGCGCCAGCAGCCCTCTAAGTGGTATTAATGAAAAACTGTTTTTT
-,TRBV27,-,TRBJ2-7,CASSRYRGATYEQYF,TGTGCCAGCAGTCGATATCGGGGGGCAACCTACGAGCAGTACTTC
-,TRBV6-5,TRBD1,TRBJ2-1,CASRFGQGEQFF,TGTGCCAGCAGGTTCGGACAGGGCGAGCAGTTCTTC
-,TRBV6-6,TRBD1,TRBJ2-7,CASKRTGGDYEQYF,TGTGCCAGCAAACGAACAGGGGGAGACTACGAGCAGTACTTC
-,TRBV10-3,-,TRBJ2-3,CAISERLTDLSQYF,TGTGCCATCAGTGAGCGCCTGACGGATCTTTCGCAGTATTTT
once,TRBV7-9,-,TRBJ2-1,CASSPSVAYNEQFF,TGTGCCAGCAGCCCTAGCGTAGCCTACAATGAGCAGTTCTTC
-,TRBV4-2,-,TRBJ1-5,CASSLAGMSNQPQHF,TGTGCCAGCAGCCTCGCGGGGATGAGCAATCAGCCCCAGCATTTT
-,TRBV4-3,TRBD2,TRBJ2-3,CASSQGAGVGTDTQYF,TGCGCCAGCAGCCAAGGGGCGGGAGTGGGCACAGATACGCAGTATTTT
-,TRBV19,-,TRBJ1-3,CASSILHTSGNTIYF,TGTGCCAGTAGTATACTCCACACCTCTGGAAACACCATATATTTT
few,TRBV5-6,TRBD1,TRBJ1-5,CASSFGQGRYQPQHF,TGTGCCAGCAGCTTCGGACAGGGACGGTATCAGCCCCAGCATTTT
once,TRBV28,-,TRBJ2-3,CASSSAAAGTDTQYF,TGTGCCAGCAGTTCAGCGGCCGCGGGCACAGATACGCAGTATTTT
once,TRBV7-9,-,TRBJ2-2,CASSIGGGWTGELFF,TGTGCCAGCAGCATTGGGGGCGGTTGGACCGGGGAGCTGTTTTTT